The rows below give T cell receptor beta chains drawn from one sample of a study of T cells in Graves' hyperthyroidism and ophthalmopathy. A single record per CDR3 protein comes from TCRdb applying MiXCR to the multiplex PCR reads. Among about 760,000 distinct CDR3 sequences listed, approximately 40% were seen once. Specimen: blood. These TCRs come from a woman aged 35 to 49 with Graves' hyperthyroidism. CDR3s include the opening cysteine and the closing phenylalanine or tryptophan. The D gene is left open where the match is weak. Clone sizes are given selectively: once, few, many, or a class where the clone is expanded.

>TRBV7-2|TRBD1|.|TRBJ2-5
TGTGCCAGCAGCCACGGAAGGACAGGGGGAGAGACCCAGTACTTC
CASSHGRTGGETQYF
>TRBV20-1|.|many|TRBJ2-2
TGCAGTGCTAGCTCCCGTAGGGGAGGGGAGCTGTTTTTT
CSASSRRGGELFF
>TRBV6-6|TRBD1|.|TRBJ1-1
TGTGCCGGGGGCAAAAAGACAGGGGGCAAAAGTGCTGAAGCTTTCTTT
CAGGKKTGGKSAEAFF
>TRBV7-2|TRBD1|once|TRBJ1-1
TGTGCCAGCAGTTTCGTCCGATCAGGGGGGGTTGAAGCTTTCTTT
CASSFVRSGGVEAFF
>TRBV5-1|.|.|TRBJ1-1
TGTGCCAGCAGCCGAGCCACAGGGAATTTCGCTGAAGCTTTCTTT
CASSRATGNFAEAFF
>TRBV10-1|.|many|TRBJ1-1
TGCGCCAGCAGTGAGACTATGGGCCAAGGCACTGAAGCTTTCTTT
CASSETMGQGTEAFF
>TRBV12-3/TRBV12-4|.|.|TRBJ2-1
TGTGCCAGCAGTTTCACTGGTGAGCAGTTCTTC
CASSFTGEQFF
>TRBV12-3/TRBV12-4|TRBD1|few|TRBJ2-5
TGTGCCAGCAGTTTAACAGGGGGCGGTGGGACCCAGTACTTC
CASSLTGGGGTQYF
>TRBV10-3|.|.|TRBJ2-1
TGTGCCATCAGTGATGGACAGTCCAATGAGCAGTTCTTC
CAISDGQSNEQFF
>TRBV14|.|once|TRBJ1-1
TGTGCCGGCAGCCAAGAACGGGCCCGAATGGCTTTCTTT
CAGSQERARMAFF
>TRBV7-2|.|many|TRBJ2-5
TGTGCCAGCAGCTTAGTAAACTCAGCCCAAGAGACCCAGTACTTC
CASSLVNSAQETQYF
>TRBV5-1|.|many|TRBJ1-4
TGTGCCAGCAGTTCCGGGACGGGTGTTGAAAAACTGTTTTTT
CASSSGTGVEKLFF
>TRBV7-9|.|once|TRBJ2-3
TGTGCCAACAGCTTTAACGTGGGGGATACGCAGTATTTT
CANSFNVGDTQYF
>TRBV12-3/TRBV12-4|.|many|TRBJ2-5
TGTGCCAGCAGCCCGGGGGGCCGGCAAGAGACCCAGTACTTC
CASSPGGRQETQYF
>TRBV10-3|TRBD1|many|TRBJ2-2
TGTGCCATCAGTGAGACTCGGCAGGGGGCGGAGGGGAACACCGGGGAGCTGTTTTTT
CAISETRQGAEGNTGELFF
>TRBV29-1|.|.|TRBJ1-1
TGCAGCGTTGACTGGACACTTGAAGCTTTCTTT
CSVDWTLEAFF
>TRBV7-3|.|few|TRBJ2-1
TGTGCCAGCAGCTCCAATCCTGCCCGCGGTGAGCAGTTCTTC
CASSSNPARGEQFF
>TRBV4-2|.|few|TRBJ1-2
TGTGCCAGCAGCCTCATATCGTGGGGGGAACACTATGGCTACACCTTC
CASSLISWGEHYGYTF
>TRBV7-3|.|.|TRBJ1-5
TGTGCCAGCAGCAGGGGAATTGGTAATCAGCCCCAGCATTTT
CASSRGIGNQPQHF
>TRBV29-1|TRBD2|many|TRBJ2-3
TGCAGCGTTGAGTATCTAGCGGGGAGCACAGATACGCAGTATTTT
CSVEYLAGSTDTQYF
>TRBV20-1|TRBD1|many|TRBJ1-2
TGCAGTGCTAAGACACAGGGGGACTATGGCTACACCTTC
CSAKTQGDYGYTF
>TRBV14|.|.|TRBJ1-1
TGTGCCAGCAGCCAAGGTCTGAGGGTGGCAGGACAAGACTCTGAAGCTTTCTTT
CASSQGLRVAGQDSEAFF
>TRBV6-5|.|.|TRBJ1-2
TGTGCCACCCGGGACAAAAACTATGGCTACACCTTC
CATRDKNYGYTF
>TRBV7-9|.|.|TRBJ2-3
TGTGCCAGCAGCCCTGGACACGACTCGCCGCAGTATTTT
CASSPGHDSPQYF
>TRBV5-4|.|.|TRBJ1-1
TGTGCCAGCAGCCCCTGGGGAGGTGGTACTGAAGCTTTCTTT
CASSPWGGGTEAFF
>TRBV28|.|.|TRBJ1-4
TGTGCCAGCAGTTCTCCCGGGACCGATAATGAAAAACTGTTTTTT
CASSSPGTDNEKLFF
>TRBV14|.|many|TRBJ1-1
TGTGCCAGCAGCCAAGCGGACAGCTACGTTTTCTTT
CASSQADSYVFF
>TRBV7-6|.|.|TRBJ2-5
TGTGCCAGCAGTTACCCGTCTAAACAAGAGACCCAGTACTTC
CASSYPSKQETQYF
>TRBV20-1|TRBD1|many|TRBJ2-7
TGCAGTGCGAGTTCGGGCAGGGGGCCCTACGAGCAGTACTTC
CSASSGRGPYEQYF
>TRBV6-5|TRBD1|many|TRBJ1-4
TGTGCCAGCAGCCCAACAGGGGATGAAAAACTGTTTTTT
CASSPTGDEKLFF
>TRBV28|.|.|TRBJ2-5
TGTGCCAGCAGCTATCAGGGGAGGGAGACCCAGTACTTC
CASSYQGRETQYF
>TRBV12-3/TRBV12-4|TRBD1|many|TRBJ1-2
TGTGCCAGCATGGGACAGGGACCTTATGGCTACACCTTC
CASMGQGPYGYTF
>TRBV15|TRBD1|many|TRBJ1-6
TGTGCCACCAGCAGGACAGGGCTTTTTGATTCACCCCTCCACTTT
CATSRTGLFDSPLHF
>TRBV9|TRBD1|.|TRBJ1-1
TGTGCCAGCAGCCCCACAGGGGCGGGCACTGAAGCTTTCTTT
CASSPTGAGTEAFF
>TRBV12-3/TRBV12-4|TRBD1|many|TRBJ2-2
TGTGCCAGCATTTCGACAGGGACCACCGGGGAGCTGTTTTTT
CASISTGTTGELFF
>TRBV7-2|TRBD2|.|TRBJ2-5
TGTGCCAGCAGCCCGGGGGGGGGCGTTGGTGAGACCCAGTACTTC
CASSPGGGVGETQYF
>TRBV25-1|.|.|TRBJ2-7
TGTGCCAGCAGTGATTCTGGGGGAGTTTACGAGCAGTACTTC
CASSDSGGVYEQYF
>TRBV19|.|.|TRBJ2-7
TGTGCCAGTAGTATAGCCGGGGGAGACGAGCGGTACTTC
CASSIAGGDERYF
>TRBV11-2|TRBD1|.|TRBJ2-7
TGTGCCAGCAGCTACCGGGACAGGGACGAGCAGTACTTC
CASSYRDRDEQYF
>TRBV5-8|.|.|TRBJ2-5
TGCGCCAGCAGCCGAGGGCGGCACCAAGAGACCCAGTACTTC
CASSRGRHQETQYF
>TRBV20-1|TRBD1|.|TRBJ1-6
TGCAGTGCCCCCAGACAGGGACAGGGCAGCTCACCCCTCCACTTT
CSAPRQGQGSSPLHF
>TRBV6-1|TRBD2|few|TRBJ2-5
TGTGCCAGCAGTGAAGAACGGACTAGCGGGGTACAAGAGACCCAGTACTTC
CASSEERTSGVQETQYF
>TRBV5-1|.|few|TRBJ1-5
TGCGCCAGCAGCTTGGGGTCCGACGGGGGTCAGCCCCAGCATTTT
CASSLGSDGGQPQHF
>TRBV10-3|.|many|TRBJ1-2
TGTGCCATCAGAGCGGCACAGGACCCCTATGGCTACACCTTC
CAIRAAQDPYGYTF
>TRBV6-6|.|few|TRBJ1-1
TGTGCCAGCAGTTACCGATCTATGAGGGGGGAAGCTTTCTTT
CASSYRSMRGEAFF
>TRBV7-2|.|many|TRBJ1-2
TGTGCCAGCAGCTTCGGCGGGGTCGGCTACACCTTC
CASSFGGVGYTF
>TRBV11-2|.|.|TRBJ2-7
TGTGCCAGCTCTCCTAACTACGGGCAGTACTTC
CASSPNYGQYF
>TRBV7-2|TRBD1|few|TRBJ2-5
TGTGCCAGCAGCTCCCTCTTCGTGGACAGGGGGCAAGAGACCCAGTACTTC
CASSSLFVDRGQETQYF
>TRBV25-1|TRBD1|many|TRBJ1-5
TGTGCCAGCAGTCCGACAGGGGGAAGTCAGCCCCAGCATTTT
CASSPTGGSQPQHF
>TRBV19|.|many|TRBJ1-1
TGTGCCAGTAGTATGCAGGCGGCTGAAGCTTTCTTT
CASSMQAAEAFF
>TRBV29-1|TRBD1|few|TRBJ1-6
TGCAGCGTTGCCCAGATACTCCAGACAGGGGGCCGCAATTCACCCCTCCACTTT
CSVAQILQTGGRNSPLHF
>TRBV6-6|.|many|TRBJ1-5
TGTGCCAGCAGCGCCGCCAGTAGCAATCAGCCCCAGCATTTT
CASSAASSNQPQHF
>TRBV10-3|.|many|TRBJ1-6
TGTGCCATCAAGGAGACAGTTAATTCACCCCTCCACTTT
CAIKETVNSPLHF
>TRBV19|TRBD1|few|TRBJ1-6
TGTGCCAGTAAGGAGACAGGGCACAATTCACCCCTCCACTTT
CASKETGHNSPLHF
>TRBV12-3/TRBV12-4|TRBD1|few|TRBJ1-4
TGTGCCAGCAGGTTCGGGACAGGGGGAGGAAAACTGTTTTTT
CASRFGTGGGKLFF
>TRBV3-1|.|.|TRBJ1-3
TGTGCCAGCAGCCAAGAAAGAGTCACAAATGGAAACACCATATATTTT
CASSQERVTNGNTIYF
>TRBV10-3|TRBD1|many|TRBJ2-5
TGTGCCATCAGCGGACAGGGAGAAGAGACCCAGTACTTC
CAISGQGEETQYF
>TRBV6-5|.|many|TRBJ1-1
TGTGCCAGCAGTTACAACATGAACACTGAAGCTTTCTTT
CASSYNMNTEAFF
>TRBV12-3/TRBV12-4|TRBD1|few|TRBJ1-4
TGTGCCAGCAGTTCTTGGGGGACAGAAGAAAAACTGTTTTTT
CASSSWGTEEKLFF
>TRBV5-1|.|.|TRBJ2-5
TGCGCCAGCAGCTTGACCGACGGGTCTGAGGCCCAGTACTTC
CASSLTDGSEAQYF